This TCR beta chain was sequenced for a study of blood T cell repertoires in COVID-19. Background on the study: The analysed material was cDNA or gDNA that came from T cells, B-cell-depleted T cells, or PBMCs.

This clone was recorded a few times. Germline V gene lookup returns CDR1 SNHLY and CDR2 FYNNEI. The V end was cut by 6 bases, the J end by 6 bases, with 9 bases between. The CDR3 totals 12 residues. Original processing methods: It was from reference gene primer amplification that nucleated cell counts were estimated. TCRdb keeps only in-frame clones here, not all; method: immunoSEQ multiplex PCR. The DNA gave D and trimming, while V, J and clone size come from that table. The sample carries roughly 150,000 clones, more than 65% recorded once. This TCR was sampled from a woman aged 45 to 65 with acute or convalescent COVID-19. This chain connects TRBV2 to TRBJ1-5; no definite D call. The sequenced sample was peripheral blood. CDR3: CASSAPVQPQHF. In DNA form, the CDR3 reads TGTGCCAGCAGCGCCCCGGTTCAGCCCCAGCATTTT.